These 29 T cell receptor beta chains share one sample of origin, sequenced in a study of T cells in lung cancer brain metastases. The repertoire was sequenced with immunoSEQ multiplex PCR; TCRdb's copy has only in-frame clones and lacks some. The sample carries about 5,600 clones, about 80% recorded once. The sequencing input was tumor tissue from a brain metastasis. The receptors were gathered from a man aged 45-65 years with non-small cell lung cancer that had spread to the brain.

The chain combines TRBV9 with TRBJ2-5; D gene uncertain. Germline lookup yields CDR1 SGDLS and CDR2 YYNGEE. V was shortened by 0 bases and J by 5 bases, with 11 bases between the two germline ends. The CDR3 sequence is 14 residues long. The CDR3 loop reads CASSVGVERETQYF. The CDR3 bases are TGTGCCAGCAGCGTAGGCGTCGAGAGGGAGACCCAGTACTTC. The full variable domain, rest sourced from reference TRBV9 and TRBJ2-5, is DSGVTQTPKHLITATGQRVTLRCSPRSGDLSVYWYQQSLDQGLQFLIQYYNGEERAKGNILERFSAQQFPDLHSELNLSSLELGDSALYFCASSVGVERETQYFGPGTRLLVL.

V and J are TRBV5-1 and TRBJ1-4; 8 bases are shared with TRBD1. With V trimmed by 2 bases and J by 4 bases, 1 base remained unmatched. The CDR3 consists of 14 residues. Germline-derived CDR1 and CDR2 are SGHRS and YFSETQ. The CDR3, as DNA: TGCGCCAGCAGCTTTGGACAGGGTAATGAAAAACTGTTTTTT. Translating it yields CASSFGQGNEKLFF.

This chain uses TRBV7-2 with TRBJ1-4; perhaps TRBD1 as D (6 bases). The CDR3 totals 14 residues. Germline CDR1 is SGHTA and CDR2 is FQGNSA. V dropped 5 bases and J dropped 7 bases, with 14 bases sitting between them. The DNA for the CDR3 is TGTGCCAGCAGCCGAAATCCAGGGGTTGAAAAACTGTTTTTT. As protein: CASSRNPGVEKLFF.

The sample holds a few counts of this clone. The chain uses TRBV7-8 and TRBJ2-1; 8 positions agree with TRBD2. This CDR3 has 16 amino acids. V lost 5 bases, J lost 5 bases, and 11 bases stayed unmatched. Looked up from germline, CDR1 is SGHVS and CDR2 is FQNEAQ. This CDR3 reads CASSLGRGGENNEQFF. In nucleotides, the CDR3 is TGTGCCAGCAGCCTGGGACGGGGGGGTGAAAACAATGAGCAGTTCTTC. Drawing the rest from reference TRBV7-8 and TRBJ2-1, the complete variable domain is GAGVSQSPRYKVAKRGQDVALRCDPISGHVSLFWYQQALGQGPEFLTYFQNEAQLDKSGLPSDRFFAERPEGSVSTLKIQRTQQEDSAVYLCASSLGRGGENNEQFFGPGTRLTVL.

The gene calls are TRBV7-9 and TRBJ2-3, with 8 nucleotides matching TRBD2. This CDR3 has 15 amino acids. The J segment lost 3 bases and the V segment lost 0 bases, leaving 2 bases of the junction unmatched. Germline-derived CDR1 and CDR2 are SEHNR and FQNEAQ (reference sequence). The CDR3 loop is CASSLAVAGTDTQYF. The CDR3 DNA reads as TGTGCCAGCAGCTTAGCGGTAGCGGGGACAGATACGCAGTATTTT.

This chain uses TRBV29-1 with TRBJ2-7; 13 bases map to TRBD2. Unmatched junction bases numbered 13, after V lost 7 bases and J lost 4 bases. The CDR3 length is 16 residues. Germline V lookup: CDR1 SQVTM, CDR2 ANQGSEA. This chain's CDR3 is CSASSPGLAGRYEQYF. The CDR3 DNA is TGCAGCGCTTCATCACCGGGACTAGCGGGGCGATACGAGCAGTACTTC.

This clone was seen only once. The chain combines TRBV7-9 with TRBJ2-7; TRBD2 is a possible D gene (5 bases). The ends were cut back, 3 bases at V and 3 bases at J, with 12 bases in the middle. This CDR3 spans 14 amino acids. From germline, CDR1 is SEHNR and CDR2 FQNEAQ (reference sequence). The CDR3 protein is CASSLMDGNYEQYF. The CDR3 DNA reads as TGTGCCAGCAGCTTGATGGACGGGAACTACGAGCAGTACTTC.

The chain links TRBV4-1 to TRBJ2-7; TRBD2 aligns across 10 bases. Germline lookup yields CDR1 MGHRA and CDR2 YSYEKL. CDR3 length equals 21 residues. Germline trimming cut 5 bases from V and 3 bases from J; bases unmatched to any gene: 25. The CDR3: CASSTLPGQSGLAGARYEQYF. The CDR3 DNA reads TGCGCCAGCAGCACCCTACCGGGACAGTCTGGGCTAGCGGGGGCTCGCTACGAGCAGTACTTC.

The rearrangement joins TRBV4-1 to TRBJ1-3; TRBD1 agrees at 9 bases. Trimming at V came to 4 bases and at J to 4 bases, leaving 11 bases not matched to a gene. CDR1 and CDR2 (germline): MGHRA, YSYEKL. This CDR3 comprises 17 residues. CDR3 nucleotides: TGCGCCAGCAGCCTAACCGATGGGACAGGGTCCGGAAACACCATATATTTT. Its protein is CASSLTDGTGSGNTIYF.

V is TRBV4-2 and J is TRBJ1-1; D is possibly TRBD1 (5 bases). Germline V gene lookup returns CDR1 LGHNA and CDR2 YNFKEQ. This CDR3 is built from 14 residues. Trimming pared 6 bases from V and 4 bases from J, leaving 15 bases between. The CDR3 spells CASSLLGGGTEAFF. DNA for the CDR3: TGTGCCAGCAGTCTTCTGGGGGGGGGCACTGAAGCTTTCTTT.

V usage is TRBV7-8 and J usage is TRBJ2-3; D tentatively reads TRBD1 or TRBD2 (5 bases each). The CDR3 contains 14 residues. The germline gives CDR1 SGHVS, CDR2 FQNEAQ. V was pared by 5 bases and J by 9 bases, with 18 bases between. For the CDR3, the DNA is TGTGCCAGCAGCCCGCTTGGGGGTTTGAACACGCAGTATTTT. Encoded protein: CASSPLGGLNTQYF.

The chain links TRBV5-6 to TRBJ1-2; D is possibly TRBD1 (5 bases). This CDR3 has 12 amino acids. Deletions cut 4 bases from V and 8 bases from J, with 12 bases between. Per germline, CDR1 SGHDT and CDR2 YYEEEE. In DNA, the CDR3 is TGTGCCAGCAGCCGGGGTAGGGGCGGCTACACCTTC. This codes for CASSRGRGGYTF.

This chain connects TRBV30 to TRBJ1-2, with no clear D. The CDR3 spans 12 residues. Germline V gene sequence: CDR1 GTSNPN, CDR2 SVGIG (reference sequence). CDR3 in amino acids: CALTGINYGYTF. The CDR3, as DNA: TGTGCTTTGACGGGGATCAACTATGGCTACACCTTC.

The chain combines TRBV5-6 with TRBJ1-1; the D gene is possibly TRBD1 (5 bases). With 5 bases removed from V and 8 bases from J, the gap between germline ends came to 16 bases. CDR3 length: 13 residues. The germline gives CDR1 SGHDT, CDR2 YYEEEE. DNA of the CDR3: TGTGCCAGCAGAGGGACGAGAGAAGCCGAAGCTTTCTTT. Its translation: CASRGTREAEAFF.

This clone appeared a single time. J is TRBJ2-3 and V is TRBV27, with 7 bases matching TRBD1. The CDR3 is 15 residues long. Losses at the gene ends were 7 bases for V and 1 base for J; bases not matched to a gene: 8. Germline-derived CDR1 and CDR2 are MNHEY and SMNVEV (reference sequence). The CDR3 sequence: CASMTRQGGTDTQYF. The CDR3 DNA reads as TGTGCCAGCATGACGAGACAGGGAGGCACAGATACGCAGTATTTT.

This chain connects TRBV7-2 to TRBJ1-2; 9 bases map to TRBD1. In germline, CDR1 is SGHTA, CDR2 FQGNSA. With 2 bases clipped from V and 6 bases from J, the junction kept 7 bases outside the gene matches. This CDR3 contains 15 residues. DNA of the CDR3: TGTGCCAGCAGCTTACCCGGGACAGGGAGTCATGGCTACACCTTC. It is translated as CASSLPGTGSHGYTF.

The chain combines TRBV9 with TRBJ2-3; D remains ambiguous. The CDR3 covers 14 residues. Per germline, CDR1 SGDLS and CDR2 YYNGEE. V was shortened by 4 bases and J by 1 base, with 10 bases between the two germline ends. The CDR3 sequence: CASSPGLGTDTQYF. The CDR3 DNA is TGTGCCAGCAGCCCAGGTTTAGGCACAGATACGCAGTATTTT.

The V and J genes are TRBV11-2 and TRBJ2-7; D remains unclear. V was shortened by 5 bases and J by 6 bases, with 14 bases between the two germline ends. Germline lookup yields CDR1 SGHAT and CDR2 FQNNGV. The CDR3 runs 13 residues. The CDR3 loop reads CASSPEVGREQYF. As DNA, the CDR3 is TGTGCCAGCAGCCCAGAGGTGGGTCGCGAGCAGTACTTC.

The rearrangement joins TRBV9 to TRBJ1-1, with D tentatively TRBD1 (5 bases). Germline CDR1 reads SGDLS; CDR2 reads YYNGEE. CDR3 length equals 13 residues. V gave up 7 bases and J gave up 4 bases, with 14 bases separating them. Here the CDR3 DNA reads TGTGCCAGCGGGGAGGGGTCTGGCACTGAAGCTTTCTTT. Residues: CASGEGSGTEAFF.

The chain recombines TRBV19 with TRBJ2-3; TRBD2 agrees at 11 bases. CDR1 is LNHDA and CDR2 is SQIVND in the germline V gene (reference sequence). CDR3 length equals 15 residues. The trim removed 6 bases at V and 6 bases at J, leaving 8 bases unmatched. The CDR3 DNA sequence: TGTGCCAGTAGCTGGGGACTAGCGGCCCGGGATACGCAGTATTTT. Amino acids: CASSWGLAARDTQYF.

The J gene is TRBJ2-7, the V gene TRBV6-1, with D possibly being TRBD2 (7 bases). CDR1 is MNHNS, CDR2 SASEGT, per germline. The V gene lost 1 base and the J gene lost 4 bases, with 17 bases spanning the gap. This CDR3 comprises 16 residues. As DNA, the CDR3 is TGTGCCAGCAGTGAAGGGTTAGGGGGGGCGTTGTACGAGCAGTACTTC. Encoded protein: CASSEGLGGALYEQYF.

The rearrangement joins TRBV11-2 to TRBJ2-3, with TRBD2 identical over 9 bases. Germline CDR1 is SGHAT and CDR2 is FQNNGV. The CDR3 is 15 residues long. Trimming removed 5 bases from V and 6 bases from J; junction bases left unmatched: 9. CDR3: CASSRSGGTGDTQYF. The DNA for the CDR3 is TGTGCCAGCAGCCGTAGCGGGGGTACCGGCGATACGCAGTATTTT.

There are a few counts of this clone. The chain is built from TRBV12-5 and TRBJ2-1; a possible D gene is TRBD1 (5 bases). In germline, CDR1 is LGHNT, CDR2 FRNRAP. V lost 7 bases and J lost 0, with 7 bases in between. The CDR3 consists of 13 residues. DNA of the CDR3: TGTGCTAGTGCAGGGCCCTCCTACAATGAGCAGTTCTTC. This gives the protein CASAGPSYNEQFF.

This chain links TRBV6-6 with TRBJ2-5; TRBD2 aligns across 12 bases. This CDR3 region has 14 residues. After removal of 6 bases from V and 5 bases from J, the junction contained 4 bases not matched to a gene. CDR1 and CDR2 (germline): MNHNY, SVGAGI (reference sequence). CDR3 coding DNA: TGTGCCAGCAGCTCTAGCGGGGGGGTTGAGACCCAGTACTTC. Translation gives CASSSSGGVETQYF.

This clone was observed a single time. V gene TRBV18 combines with J gene TRBJ1-5; D is undetermined. This CDR3 is 16 amino acids long. The V and J ends lost 5 bases and 7 bases respectively, with 21 bases between them. Per the germline V gene, CDR1 is KGHSH and CDR2 is LQKENI. This CDR3 reads CASSLNEMSGDQPQHF. DNA for the CDR3: TGTGCCAGCTCATTAAACGAGATGTCGGGTGACCAGCCCCAGCATTTT.

This clone was seen once. V usage is TRBV7-7 and J usage is TRBJ2-2; D is unresolved. This CDR3 has 14 amino acids. Germline lookup yields CDR1 SSHAT and CDR2 FNYEAQ (reference sequence). V lost 0 bases and J lost 3, with 5 bases in between. CDR3 DNA sequence: TGTGCCAGCAGCTTAGCCCCAGACACCGGGGAGCTGTTTTTT. Translation gives CASSLAPDTGELFF.

This rearrangement joins TRBV9 to TRBJ2-1; D is perhaps TRBD2 (6 bases). The CDR3 loop spans 12 amino acids. Germline CDR1 is SGDLS and CDR2 is YYNGEE. Trimming removed 4 bases from V and 10 bases from J, with 12 bases in between. CDR3 sequence: CASSPRDSEQFF. CDR3 DNA sequence: TGTGCCAGCAGCCCCCGGGACTCCGAGCAGTTCTTC.

The chain is built from TRBV7-3 and TRBJ2-2, with D uncertain. V dropped 0 bases and J dropped 5 bases, with 10 bases sitting between them. The germline gives CDR1 SGHTA, CDR2 FQGTGA. CDR3 length: 15 residues. DNA of the CDR3: TGTGCCAGCAGCTTAACCCCCGGGTGGACCGGGGAGCTGTTTTTT. Translating it yields CASSLTPGWTGELFF.

This clone showed up just a few times. The same CDR3 arises from other DNA sequences in this sample as well. This chain links TRBV11-2 with TRBJ2-7; D is ambiguous. Germline CDR1 SGHAT, CDR2 FQNNGV. V was pared by 2 bases and J by 2 bases, with 4 bases between. CDR3 length equals 12 residues. CDR3 DNA: TGTGCCAGCAGCTTAAAGGCCTACGAGCAGTACTTC. Residues: CASSLKAYEQYF.